The rows below give T cell receptor beta chains drawn from one sample of a study of blood T cell repertoires in COVID-19. TCRdb's table, derived via immunoSEQ multiplex PCR, lists solely in-frame clones and lacks some. The table includes fewer than 150,000 clones, roughly 84% detected once. Sequencing was carried out using peripheral blood. Receptor source: a middle-aged woman with acute or convalescent COVID-19. CDR3s include the opening cysteine and the closing phenylalanine or tryptophan. D genes are given only for firm matches. The size of a clone is reported for some rows only, either as once, few or many, or as a class for expanded clones.

j_gene: TRBJ2-6; abundance: NA; v_gene: TRBV5-1; d_gene: NA; CDR3aa: CASSRGSSGANVLTF; CDR3nt: TGCGCCAGCAGCAGAGGGAGCTCTGGGGCCAACGTCCTGACTTTC
j_gene: TRBJ1-6; abundance: few; v_gene: TRBV5-1; d_gene: NA; CDR3aa: CASSSSGNNSPLHF; CDR3nt: TGCGCCAGCAGCTCGTCAGGGAATAATTCACCCCTCCACTTT
j_gene: TRBJ1-1; abundance: NA; v_gene: TRBV5-1; d_gene: NA; CDR3aa: CASSLGQGHSNTEAFF; CDR3nt: TGCGCCAGCAGCTTGGGGCAGGGGCATAGTAACACTGAAGCTTTCTTT
j_gene: TRBJ1-3; abundance: NA; v_gene: TRBV6-5; d_gene: TRBD1; CDR3aa: CASRPGQGGVNTIYF; CDR3nt: TGTGCCAGCAGACCGGGACAGGGTGGCGTGAACACCATATATTTT
j_gene: TRBJ1-6; abundance: NA; v_gene: TRBV27; d_gene: NA; CDR3aa: CASSLSTGYGSPLHF; CDR3nt: TGTGCCAGCAGTTTATCAACAGGGTACGGGTCACCCCTCCACTTT
j_gene: TRBJ2-1; abundance: NA; v_gene: TRBV7-3; d_gene: TRBD2; CDR3aa: CASSQQGTSEDNEQFF; CDR3nt: TGTGCCAGCAGCCAACAAGGGACTAGCGAGGACAATGAGCAGTTCTTC
j_gene: TRBJ1-2; abundance: few; v_gene: TRBV15; d_gene: NA; CDR3aa: CATSRGGLDYGYTF; CDR3nt: TGTGCCACCAGCAGAGGGGGCTTGGACTATGGCTACACCTTC
j_gene: TRBJ2-5; abundance: NA; v_gene: TRBV7-3; d_gene: TRBD2; CDR3aa: CASSYSGGVATQYF; CDR3nt: TGTGCCAGCAGCTATAGCGGGGGGGTTGCGACCCAGTACTTC
j_gene: TRBJ2-7; abundance: NA; v_gene: TRBV7-9; d_gene: NA; CDR3aa: CASSSSYMSIEQYF; CDR3nt: TGTGCCAGCAGCTCCTCTTACATGTCCATCGAGCAGTACTTC
j_gene: TRBJ2-1; abundance: NA; v_gene: TRBV7-3; d_gene: NA; CDR3aa: CASSLTGRQFQSSYNEQFF; CDR3nt: TGTGCCAGCAGCTTAACTGGCCGACAATTCCAGAGCTCCTACAATGAGCAGTTCTTC
j_gene: TRBJ1-5; abundance: NA; v_gene: TRBV6-6; d_gene: NA; CDR3aa: CASSTRGRVDQPQHF; CDR3nt: TGTGCCAGCAGCACACGGGGGAGAGTAGATCAGCCCCAGCATTTT
j_gene: TRBJ2-3; abundance: NA; v_gene: TRBV3-1/TRBV3-2; d_gene: NA; CDR3aa: CASSRGGRADTQYF; CDR3nt: TGTGCCAGCAGCAGGGGGGGCAGGGCAGATACGCAGTATTTT
j_gene: TRBJ2-1; abundance: NA; v_gene: TRBV14; d_gene: NA; CDR3aa: CASSQGLVPNEQFF; CDR3nt: TGTGCCAGCAGCCAAGGACTAGTTCCCAATGAGCAGTTCTTC
j_gene: TRBJ1-6; abundance: NA; v_gene: TRBV19; d_gene: NA; CDR3aa: CASSPQQGYNSPLHF; CDR3nt: TGTGCCAGTAGCCCCCAGCAGGGCTATAATTCACCCCTCCACTTT
j_gene: TRBJ2-5; abundance: NA; v_gene: TRBV7-8; d_gene: NA; CDR3aa: CASSLVSGGGTQYF; CDR3nt: TGTGCCAGCAGCTTAGTTAGCGGTGGCGGGACCCAGTACTTC
j_gene: TRBJ2-2; abundance: NA; v_gene: TRBV7-2; d_gene: NA; CDR3aa: CASSFGRNGVGELFF; CDR3nt: TGTGCCAGCAGCTTTGGGAGGAACGGGGTCGGGGAGCTGTTTTTT
j_gene: TRBJ2-1; abundance: NA; v_gene: TRBV11-3; d_gene: NA; CDR3aa: CASRPLQGDEQFF; CDR3nt: TGTGCCAGCAGACCCTTACAGGGAGACGAGCAGTTCTTC
j_gene: TRBJ2-1; abundance: NA; v_gene: TRBV7-6; d_gene: NA; CDR3aa: CASSFTGNEQFF; CDR3nt: TGTGCCAGCAGCTTTACCGGGAATGAGCAGTTCTTC
j_gene: TRBJ1-6; abundance: NA; v_gene: TRBV9; d_gene: TRBD1; CDR3aa: CASSVTGTGVSPLHF; CDR3nt: TGTGCCAGCAGCGTCACCGGGACAGGGGTTTCACCCCTCCACTTT
j_gene: TRBJ1-2; abundance: NA; v_gene: TRBV19; d_gene: TRBD1; CDR3aa: CASHVTGVNYGYTF; CDR3nt: TGTGCCAGTCACGTTACAGGGGTAAACTATGGCTACACCTTC
j_gene: TRBJ2-1; abundance: NA; v_gene: TRBV27; d_gene: NA; CDR3aa: CASSSPGQKYNEQFF; CDR3nt: TGTGCCAGCAGTTCCCCCGGACAGAAATACAATGAGCAGTTCTTC
j_gene: TRBJ1-1; abundance: NA; v_gene: TRBV14; d_gene: NA; CDR3aa: CASSQVTGGTEAFF; CDR3nt: TGTGCCAGCAGCCAAGTAACCGGGGGCACTGAAGCTTTCTTT
j_gene: TRBJ1-2; abundance: NA; v_gene: TRBV6-2/TRBV6-3; d_gene: TRBD1; CDR3aa: CASSYYPGQGAEDYGYTF; CDR3nt: TGTGCCAGCAGTTACTATCCGGGACAGGGGGCGGAAGACTATGGCTACACCTTC
j_gene: TRBJ2-3; abundance: once; v_gene: TRBV7-2; d_gene: NA; CDR3aa: CASSFYTDTQYF; CDR3nt: TGTGCCAGCAGCTTCTACACAGATACGCAGTATTTT
j_gene: TRBJ2-1; abundance: NA; v_gene: TRBV12-3/TRBV12-4; d_gene: NA; CDR3aa: CASSRTRSNEQFF; CDR3nt: TGTGCCAGCAGTCGCACTAGGTCCAATGAGCAGTTCTTC
j_gene: TRBJ2-7; abundance: NA; v_gene: TRBV21-1; d_gene: NA; CDR3aa: CASSKGATRSYEQYF; CDR3nt: TGTGCCAGCAGCAAAGGGGCAACACGATCCTACGAGCAGTACTTC
j_gene: TRBJ2-1; abundance: NA; v_gene: TRBV6-1; d_gene: NA; CDR3aa: CASSESVRYEQFF; CDR3nt: TGTGCCAGCAGTGAATCTGTGAGGTATGAGCAGTTCTTC
j_gene: TRBJ1-1; abundance: NA; v_gene: TRBV18; d_gene: NA; CDR3aa: CASSPGGGNTEAFF; CDR3nt: TGTGCCAGCTCACCAGGGGGGGGGAACACTGAAGCTTTCTTT
j_gene: TRBJ1-1; abundance: NA; v_gene: TRBV11-2; d_gene: NA; CDR3aa: CASSLEWSGTEAFF; CDR3nt: TGTGCCAGCAGCTTAGAGTGGTCAGGTACTGAAGCTTTCTTT
j_gene: TRBJ1-1; abundance: NA; v_gene: TRBV10-1; d_gene: TRBD1; CDR3aa: CASRAGTGDTEAFF; CDR3nt: TGCGCCAGCAGAGCCGGGACAGGGGACACTGAAGCTTTCTTT
j_gene: TRBJ2-1; abundance: NA; v_gene: TRBV3-1/TRBV3-2; d_gene: NA; CDR3aa: CASSQAGGQYNEQFF; CDR3nt: TGTGCCAGCAGCCAAGCCGGGGGACAGTACAATGAGCAGTTCTTC
j_gene: TRBJ2-7; abundance: NA; v_gene: TRBV6-2/TRBV6-3; d_gene: NA; CDR3aa: CASSYGPLGYEQYF; CDR3nt: TGTGCCAGCAGTTACGGGCCTCTTGGGTACGAGCAGTACTTC